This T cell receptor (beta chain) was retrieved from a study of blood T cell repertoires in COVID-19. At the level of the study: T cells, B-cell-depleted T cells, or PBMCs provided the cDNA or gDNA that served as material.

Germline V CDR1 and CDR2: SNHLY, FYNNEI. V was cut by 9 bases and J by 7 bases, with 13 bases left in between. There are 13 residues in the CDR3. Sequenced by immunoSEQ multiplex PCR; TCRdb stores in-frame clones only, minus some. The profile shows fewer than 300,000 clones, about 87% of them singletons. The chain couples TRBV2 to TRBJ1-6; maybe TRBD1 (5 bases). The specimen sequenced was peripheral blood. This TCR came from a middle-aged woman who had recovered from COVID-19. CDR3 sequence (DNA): TGTGCCAGTACGGGACTCCCGAATTCACCCCTCCACTTT. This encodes CASTGLPNSPLHF.